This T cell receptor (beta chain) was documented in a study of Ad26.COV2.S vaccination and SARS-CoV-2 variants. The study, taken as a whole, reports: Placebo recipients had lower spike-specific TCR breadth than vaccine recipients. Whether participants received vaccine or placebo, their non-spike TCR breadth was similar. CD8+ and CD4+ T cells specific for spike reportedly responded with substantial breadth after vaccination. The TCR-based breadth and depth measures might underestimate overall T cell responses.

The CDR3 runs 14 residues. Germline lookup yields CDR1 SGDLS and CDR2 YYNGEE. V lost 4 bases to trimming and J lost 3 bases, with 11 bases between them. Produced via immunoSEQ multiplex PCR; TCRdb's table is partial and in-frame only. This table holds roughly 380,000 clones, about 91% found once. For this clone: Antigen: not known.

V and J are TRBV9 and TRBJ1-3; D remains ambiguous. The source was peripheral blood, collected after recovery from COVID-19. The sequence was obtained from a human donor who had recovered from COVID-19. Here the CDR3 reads CASSPRWGGNTIYF. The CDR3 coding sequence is TGTGCCAGCAGCCCCCGGTGGGGTGGAAACACCATATATTTT. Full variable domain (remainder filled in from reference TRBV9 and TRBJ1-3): DSGVTQTPKHLITATGQRVTLRCSPRSGDLSVYWYQQSLDQGLQFLIQYYNGEERAKGNILERFSAQQFPDLHSELNLSSLELGDSALYFCASSPRWGGNTIYFGEGSWLTVV.